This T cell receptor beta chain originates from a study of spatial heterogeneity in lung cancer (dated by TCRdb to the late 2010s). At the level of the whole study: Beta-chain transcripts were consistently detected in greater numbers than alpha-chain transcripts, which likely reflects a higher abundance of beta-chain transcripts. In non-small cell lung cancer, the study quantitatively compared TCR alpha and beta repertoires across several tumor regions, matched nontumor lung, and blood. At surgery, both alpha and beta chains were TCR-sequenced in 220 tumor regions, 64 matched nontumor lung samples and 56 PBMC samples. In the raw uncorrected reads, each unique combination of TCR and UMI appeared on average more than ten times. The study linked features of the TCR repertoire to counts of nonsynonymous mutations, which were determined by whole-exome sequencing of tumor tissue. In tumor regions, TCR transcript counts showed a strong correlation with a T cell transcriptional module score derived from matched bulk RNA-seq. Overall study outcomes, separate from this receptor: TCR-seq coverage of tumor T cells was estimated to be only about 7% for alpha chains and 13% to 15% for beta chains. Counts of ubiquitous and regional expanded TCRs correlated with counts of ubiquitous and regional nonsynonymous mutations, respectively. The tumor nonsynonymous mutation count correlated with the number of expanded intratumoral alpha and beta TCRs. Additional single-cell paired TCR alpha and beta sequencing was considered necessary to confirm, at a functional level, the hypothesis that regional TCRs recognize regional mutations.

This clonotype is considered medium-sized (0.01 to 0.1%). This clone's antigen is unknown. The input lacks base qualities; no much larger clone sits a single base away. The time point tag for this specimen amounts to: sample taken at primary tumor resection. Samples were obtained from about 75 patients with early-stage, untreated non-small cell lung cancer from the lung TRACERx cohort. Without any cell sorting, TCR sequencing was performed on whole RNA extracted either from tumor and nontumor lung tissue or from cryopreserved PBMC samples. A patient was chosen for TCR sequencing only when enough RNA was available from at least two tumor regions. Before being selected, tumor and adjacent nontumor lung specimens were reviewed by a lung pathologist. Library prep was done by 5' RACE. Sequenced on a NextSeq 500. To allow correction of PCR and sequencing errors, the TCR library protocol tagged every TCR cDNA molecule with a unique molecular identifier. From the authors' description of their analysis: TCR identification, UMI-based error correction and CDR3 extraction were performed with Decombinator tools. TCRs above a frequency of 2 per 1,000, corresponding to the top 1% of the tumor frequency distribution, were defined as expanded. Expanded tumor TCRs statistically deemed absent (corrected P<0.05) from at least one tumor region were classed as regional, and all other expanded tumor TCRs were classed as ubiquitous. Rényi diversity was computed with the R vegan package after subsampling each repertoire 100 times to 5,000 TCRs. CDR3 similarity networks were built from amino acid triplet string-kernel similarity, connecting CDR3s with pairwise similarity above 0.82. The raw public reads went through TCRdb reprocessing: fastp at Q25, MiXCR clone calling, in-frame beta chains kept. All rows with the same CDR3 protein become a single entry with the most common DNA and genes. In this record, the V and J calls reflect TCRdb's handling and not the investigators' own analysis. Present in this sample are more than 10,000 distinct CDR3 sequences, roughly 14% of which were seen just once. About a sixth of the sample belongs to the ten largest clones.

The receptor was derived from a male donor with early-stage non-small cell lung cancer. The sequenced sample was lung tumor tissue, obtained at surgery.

Here the CDR3 is given as CASSESGRQETQYF. Read as DNA, the sequence is TGCGCCAGCAGTGAGTCGGGCAGACAAGAGACCCAGTACTTC. This chain is built from TRBV10-1 and TRBJ2-5; a confident D gene designation cannot be given. V and J are truncated by 0 bases and 2 bases respectively, leaving an intervening sequence of 7 bases. CDR1 WNHNN and CDR2 SYGVQD were looked up in the germline V gene (reference sequence). The CDR3 spans 14 residues, from the cysteine through the phenylalanine. Only the CDR3 portion is preserved as DNA: 42 bases, with reading frame beginning at the first base.